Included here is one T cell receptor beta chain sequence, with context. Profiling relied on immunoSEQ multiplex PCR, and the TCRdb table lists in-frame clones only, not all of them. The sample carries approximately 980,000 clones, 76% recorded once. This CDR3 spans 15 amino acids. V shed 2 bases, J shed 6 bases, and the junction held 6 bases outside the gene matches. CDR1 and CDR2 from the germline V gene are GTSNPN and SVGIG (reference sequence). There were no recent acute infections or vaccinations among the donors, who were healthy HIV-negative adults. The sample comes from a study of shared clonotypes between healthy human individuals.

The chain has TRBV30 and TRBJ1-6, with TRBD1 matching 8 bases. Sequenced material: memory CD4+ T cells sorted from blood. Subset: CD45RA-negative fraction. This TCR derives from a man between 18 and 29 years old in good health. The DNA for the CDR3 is TGTGCCTGGAGTCCCGGACAGGGACGTAATTCACCCCTCCACTTT. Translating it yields CAWSPGQGRNSPLHF. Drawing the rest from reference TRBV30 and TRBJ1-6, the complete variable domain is SQTIHQWPATLVQPVGSPLSLECTVEGTSNPNLYWYRQAAGRGLQLLFYSVGIGQISSEVPQNLSASRPQDRQFILSSKKLLLSDSGFYLCAWSPGQGRNSPLHFGNGTRLTVT.